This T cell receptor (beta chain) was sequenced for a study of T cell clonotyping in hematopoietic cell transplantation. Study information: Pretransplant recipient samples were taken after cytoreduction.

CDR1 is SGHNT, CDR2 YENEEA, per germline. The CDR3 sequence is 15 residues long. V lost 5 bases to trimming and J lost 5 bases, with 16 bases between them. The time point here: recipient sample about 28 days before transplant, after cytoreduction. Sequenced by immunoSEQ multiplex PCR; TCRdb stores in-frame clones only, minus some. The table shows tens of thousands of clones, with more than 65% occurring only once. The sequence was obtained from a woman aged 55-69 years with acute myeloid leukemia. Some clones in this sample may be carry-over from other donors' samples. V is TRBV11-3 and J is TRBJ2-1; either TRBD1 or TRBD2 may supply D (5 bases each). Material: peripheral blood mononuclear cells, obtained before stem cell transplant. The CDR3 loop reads CASSKPGTPNNEQFF. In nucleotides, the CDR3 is TGTGCCAGCAGCAAACCCGGGACCCCAAACAATGAGCAGTTCTTC.